This passage covers 24 T cell receptor beta chains from one sample sequenced in a study of T cell changes during pregnancy in multiple sclerosis. Clones were read by immunoSEQ multiplex PCR, and TCRdb kept only the in-frame ones, dropping some. The sample includes about 120,000 clones, around 93% of them seen just once. The sequencing here drew on peripheral blood, taken before pregnancy. The receptors were gathered from a female donor with multiple sclerosis, enrolled in a pregnancy study.

The chain joins TRBV25-1 to TRBJ1-2; tentatively, D is TRBD1 (6 bases). The V and J ends lost 4 bases and 0 bases respectively, with 12 bases between them. In germline, CDR1 is MGHDK, CDR2 SYGVNS. This CDR3 has 15 amino acids. The CDR3 loop reads CASSGRDITNYGYTF. In DNA, the CDR3 is TGTGCCAGCAGTGGAAGGGACATTACTAACTATGGCTACACCTTC.

As concerns this clone: Other nucleotide sequences in the sample specify the same CDR3. The chain joins TRBV7-9 to TRBJ2-7; D unresolved. CDR1 and CDR2 from the germline V gene are SEHNR and FQNEAQ (reference sequence). There are 12 residues in the CDR3. V gave up 5 bases and J gave up 0 bases, with 5 bases separating them. The CDR3 DNA reads TGTGCCAGCAGCCTTAGCTCCTACGAGCAGTACTTC. Its translation is CASSLSSYEQYF.

This rearrangement joins TRBV6-5 to TRBJ1-1; D perhaps matches TRBD1 (5 bases). CDR1 MNHEY and CDR2 SVGAGI come from the germline V gene. This CDR3 is built from 11 residues. V was cut by 8 bases and J by 9 bases, with 13 bases left in between. CDR3 DNA: TGTGCCAGCGGAGAAGGGGCAAAAGCTTTCTTT. Encoded protein: CASGEGAKAFF.

This clone appeared a single time. J is TRBJ2-2 and V is TRBV19; TRBD2 agrees at 9 bases. This CDR3 region has 18 residues. Germline V gene sequence: CDR1 LNHDA, CDR2 SQIVND (reference sequence). The junction had 11 bases not matched to a gene; V was cut back by 5 bases and J by 1 base. CDR3 region: CASSQGSGGRGNTGELFF. In DNA form, the CDR3 reads TGTGCCAGTAGTCAAGGTAGCGGGGGCCGGGGGAACACCGGGGAGCTGTTTTTT.

The rearrangement links TRBV27 to TRBJ1-6; no definite D call. V was cut by 4 bases and J by 6 bases, with 7 bases left in between. This CDR3 is built from 13 residues. Germline V gene lookup returns CDR1 MNHEY and CDR2 SMNVEV (reference sequence). Here the CDR3 reads CASSSYSNSPLHF. The CDR3, as DNA: TGTGCCAGCAGTTCGTACAGTAATTCACCCCTCCACTTT.

The chain links TRBV9 to TRBJ2-5, with 14 bases lining up with TRBD2. The J segment lost 4 bases and the V segment lost 1 base, leaving 6 bases of the junction unmatched. This CDR3 comprises 17 residues. Germline V gene lookup returns CDR1 SGDLS and CDR2 YYNGEE. The CDR3 bases are TGTGCCAGCAGCGTATCCCAGGGACTAGCGGGAGCAGAGACCCAGTACTTC. Translating it yields CASSVSQGLAGAETQYF.

The CDR3 loop is CASSRQGGNTEAFF. As DNA, the CDR3 is TGTGCCAGCAGCAGACAGGGGGGGAACACTGAAGCTTTCTTT. The gene calls are TRBV5-5 and TRBJ1-1; 9 nucleotides align to TRBD1. The J segment lost 1 base and the V segment lost 4 bases, leaving 2 bases of the junction unmatched. The CDR3 has 14 amino acids. Germline V gene data show CDR1 as SGHKS and CDR2 as YYEKEE (reference sequence).

The chain carries TRBV18 and TRBJ2-3; 8 bases fit TRBD1. V lost 0 bases and J lost 3; bases outside the gene matches: 2. In germline, CDR1 is KGHSH, CDR2 LQKENI. This CDR3 comprises 15 residues. CDR3 nucleotide sequence: TGTGCCAGCTCACCACCAGACAGGGGAACAGATACGCAGTATTTT. Protein product: CASSPPDRGTDTQYF.

The V and J genes are TRBV6-1 and TRBJ1-2, with D unclear. CDR1 and CDR2 (germline): MNHNS, SASEGT. V gave up 7 bases and J gave up 1 base, with 16 bases separating them. This CDR3 region has 15 residues. The DNA of the CDR3 is TGTGCCAGCAAACCATCGTCGACACTTAACTATGGCTACACCTTC. Translating gives CASKPSSTLNYGYTF.

The CDR3 DNA sequence: TGTGCCAGCAGTGTTGTCAGGGGGTCATCTGAAGCTTTCTTT. This codes for CASSVVRGSSEAFF. This rearrangement joins TRBV6-1 to TRBJ1-1; 7 nucleotides match TRBD1. Germline V gene sequence: CDR1 MNHNS, CDR2 SASEGT. This CDR3 is built from 14 residues. V dropped 4 bases and J dropped 6; count of bases not matched to a gene: 8.

V usage is TRBV4-1 and J usage is TRBJ2-1; 11 bases are a match to TRBD2. The CDR3 sequence is 18 residues long. Germline values: CDR1 MGHRA, CDR2 YSYEKL. Losses at the gene ends were 0 bases for V and 7 bases for J; bases not matched to a gene: 11. Here the CDR3 reads CASSQEESGTSGGNEQFF. In DNA form, the CDR3 reads TGCGCCAGCAGCCAAGAAGAGTCCGGGACTAGCGGTGGGAATGAGCAGTTCTTC.

This rearrangement joins TRBV9 to TRBJ1-1, with TRBD1 identical over 9 bases. This CDR3 spans 18 amino acids. CDR1 and CDR2 (germline): SGDLS, YYNGEE. J gave up 1 base and V 0 bases, and 10 bases lay outside the gene matches. The CDR3 bases are TGTGCCAGCAGCGTAGCGCCCGGGACAGGGTGGGGGAACACTGAAGCTTTCTTT. It yields the protein CASSVAPGTGWGNTEAFF.

The chain joins TRBV5-1 to TRBJ2-7; 7 bases are shared with TRBD1. This CDR3 contains 14 residues. Germline CDR1 and CDR2: SGHRS and YFSETQ. V was pared by 2 bases and J by 7 bases, with 9 bases of the junction left unmatched. The CDR3 nucleotides read TGCGCCAGCAGCTTATACAGGGGAGTAGGGGAGCAGTACTTC. Its translation: CASSLYRGVGEQYF.

This clone has only one observation. The chain joins TRBV18 to TRBJ1-1, with 7 bases aligning to TRBD1. CDR3 length: 15 residues. Trimming removed 1 base from V and 4 bases from J; junction bases left unmatched: 6. The germline V gene encodes CDR1 KGHSH and CDR2 LQKENI. The CDR3 here is CASSPRQGIATEAFF. In nucleotides, the CDR3 is TGTGCCAGCTCACCACGACAGGGTATAGCCACTGAAGCTTTCTTT.

The rearrangement links TRBV7-9 to TRBJ1-4, with a tentative D call TRBD1 (6 bases). Germline lookup yields CDR1 SEHNR and CDR2 FQNEAQ (reference sequence). The CDR3 length is 12 residues. Trimming removed 11 bases at V and 6 bases at J, with 13 bases between. CDR3 residues: CAGGGRDEKLFF. CDR3 DNA sequence: TGTGCCGGGGGGGGGCGAGATGAAAAACTGTTTTTT.

The gene calls are TRBV25-1 and TRBJ2-3, with 9 bases lining up with TRBD2. The V and J ends lost 10 bases and 1 base, in that order; junction bases with no gene match: 6. This CDR3 has 14 residues. Germline-derived CDR1 and CDR2 are MGHDK and SYGVNS. CDR3 nucleotides: TGTGCCACCAAAGCGGGAGGCGGCACAGATACGCAGTATTTT. Translation gives CATKAGGGTDTQYF.

In DNA form, the CDR3 reads TGTGCCAGCAGTTTCCCCACCAGGGGTACTGGAAACACCATATATTTT. Translating it yields CASSFPTRGTGNTIYF. The rearrangement links TRBV28 to TRBJ1-3; D may be TRBD1 (6 bases). Trimming stripped 3 bases from V and 2 bases from J, with 14 bases between. CDR1 is MDHEN, CDR2 SYDVKM, per germline. The CDR3 has 16 residues.

The rearrangement uses TRBV9 and TRBJ2-2; possible D gene TRBD1, 6 bases. The V gene lost 4 bases and the J gene lost 1 base, with 11 bases spanning the gap. The germline CDR1 and CDR2 sequences are SGDLS and YYNGEE. The CDR3 length is 15 residues. The CDR3 DNA sequence: TGTGCCAGCAGCCCGAGGGGACAGAACACCGGGGAGCTGTTTTTT. Amino acids: CASSPRGQNTGELFF.

The V gene is TRBV10-1, the J gene TRBJ2-1; 10 bases align to TRBD2. CDR3 length: 15 amino acids. Germline lookup yields CDR1 WNHNN and CDR2 SYGVQD (reference sequence). The J segment lost 8 bases and the V segment lost 2 bases, leaving 6 bases of the junction unmatched. CDR3 coding DNA: TGCGCCAGCAGTGAGGCCCTAGCGGGAGAGGATGAGCAGTTCTTC. It yields the protein CASSEALAGEDEQFF.

The J gene is TRBJ1-1, the V gene TRBV6-1, with TRBD1 matching 8 bases. CDR1 is MNHNS, CDR2 SASEGT, per germline. The CDR3 loop spans 14 amino acids. The trim removed 11 bases at V and 0 bases at J, leaving 8 bases unmatched. The CDR3 DNA follows: TGTGCCGGGAGGACAGGGCGGGTGAACACTGAAGCTTTCTTT. This codes for CAGRTGRVNTEAFF.

In this sample, this clone turned up once. The rearrangement joins TRBV28 to TRBJ2-2; possibly TRBD2 for D (6 bases). CDR1 is MDHEN, CDR2 SYDVKM, per germline. Trimming took off 5 bases at V and 4 bases at J, with 14 bases between the two ends. The CDR3 totals 15 residues. This CDR3 is CASSTRRDPTGELFF. CDR3 DNA: TGTGCCAGCAGTACCCGGCGGGACCCCACCGGGGAGCTGTTTTTT.

V and J are TRBV13 and TRBJ2-1; TRBD1 agrees at 10 bases. The length of the CDR3 is 15 residues. The trim removed 4 bases at V and 7 bases at J, leaving 7 bases unmatched. Germline values: CDR1 PRHDT, CDR2 FYEKMQ (reference sequence). CDR3 in DNA: TGTGCCAGCAGCTCGTGGACAGGGGGGGTGAATGAGCAGTTCTTC. This translates into CASSSWTGGVNEQFF.

The chain combines TRBV7-9 with TRBJ2-5, with 12 bases fitting TRBD2. Germline CDR1 is SEHNR and CDR2 is FQNEAQ (reference sequence). This CDR3 is 13 amino acids long. The V gene end was trimmed by 8 bases and the J gene end by 4 bases; junction bases not matched to a gene: 2. The CDR3 is CASGGLAGETQYF. CDR3 in DNA: TGTGCCAGCGGGGGACTAGCGGGAGAGACCCAGTACTTC. The full variable domain, completed using reference TRBV7-9 and TRBJ2-5, is DTGVSQNPRHKITKRGQNVTFRCDPISEHNRLYWYRQTLGQGPEFLTYFQNEAQLEKSRLLSDRFSAERPKGSFSTLEIQRTEQGDSAMYLCASGGLAGETQYFGPGTRLLVL.

This chain links TRBV5-4 with TRBJ2-7; 8 nucleotides agree with TRBD2. Germline CDR1 reads SGHNT; CDR2 reads YYREEE (reference sequence). The ends lost 0 bases at V and 3 bases at J; junction bases unmatched: 2. The CDR3 has 14 residues. As DNA, the CDR3 is TGTGCCAGCAGCTTGGCCGGGACTAGCTACGAGCAGTACTTC. It translates to CASSLAGTSYEQYF.